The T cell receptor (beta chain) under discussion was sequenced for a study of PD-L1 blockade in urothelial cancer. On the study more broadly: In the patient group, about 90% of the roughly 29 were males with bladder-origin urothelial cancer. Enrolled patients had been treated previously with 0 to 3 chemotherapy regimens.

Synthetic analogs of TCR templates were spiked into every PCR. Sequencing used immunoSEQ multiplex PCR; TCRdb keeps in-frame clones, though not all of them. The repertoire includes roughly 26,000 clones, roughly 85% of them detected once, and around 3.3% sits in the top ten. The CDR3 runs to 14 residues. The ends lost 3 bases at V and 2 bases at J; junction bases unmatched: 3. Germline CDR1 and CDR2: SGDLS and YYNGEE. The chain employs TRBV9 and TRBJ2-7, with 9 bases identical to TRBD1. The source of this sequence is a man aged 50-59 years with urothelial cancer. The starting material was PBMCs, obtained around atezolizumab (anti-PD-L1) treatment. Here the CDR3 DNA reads TGTGCCAGCAGCGCGGGGACAGGGCCCTACGAGCAGTACTTC. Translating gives CASSAGTGPYEQYF.